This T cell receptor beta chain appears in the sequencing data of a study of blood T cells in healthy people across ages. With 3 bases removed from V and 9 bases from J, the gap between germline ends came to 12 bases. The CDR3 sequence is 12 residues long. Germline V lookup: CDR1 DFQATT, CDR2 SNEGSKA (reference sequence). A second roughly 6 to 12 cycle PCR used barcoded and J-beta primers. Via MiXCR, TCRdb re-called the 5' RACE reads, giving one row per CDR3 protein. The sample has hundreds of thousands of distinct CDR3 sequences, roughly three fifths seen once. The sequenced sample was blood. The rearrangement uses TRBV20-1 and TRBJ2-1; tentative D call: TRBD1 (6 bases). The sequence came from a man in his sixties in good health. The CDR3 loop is CSASPQGVEQFF. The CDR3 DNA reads TGCAGTGCTAGCCCACAGGGAGTTGAGCAGTTCTTC.